The T cell receptor beta chain described here comes from a study of response to subunit inactivated influenza vaccine. Study outcomes and limitations: T cells newly recruited by each seasonal influenza vaccination are few, the authors suggested.

V dropped 2 bases and J dropped 8 bases, with 10 bases sitting between them. The germline V gene has CDR1 SGHTA and CDR2 FQGNSA. The CDR3 covers 13 residues. This clonotype was seen a few times. Its target is not known. TCRdb itself ran the RT-PCR reads through MiXCR, one entry per CDR3 protein. This table holds some 520,000 distinct CDR3 sequences, approximately 17% found once. The material was CD4+ T cells sorted from PBMCs, obtained 23 to 25 months after vaccination. The V call is TRBV7-2, the J call TRBJ2-1, with D possibly being TRBD1 (6 bases). The sequence derives from a man aged 50 to 69 who received an inactivated influenza vaccine. The CDR3 protein is CASSLSDSYEQFF. In DNA, the CDR3 is TGTGCCAGCAGCTTATCGGACAGCTATGAGCAGTTCTTC. The variable domain in full, with the rest retrieved from reference TRBV7-2 and TRBJ2-1, is GAGVSQSPSNKVTEKGKDVELRCDPISGHTALYWYRQSLGQGLEFLIYFQGNSAPDKSGLPSDRFSAERTGGSVSTLTIQRTQQEDSAVYLCASSLSDSYEQFFGPGTRLTVL.